This T cell receptor beta chain was obtained from a study of T cell repertoires in cytomegalovirus infection. This clonotype has at least ten counts. Its antigen is not known. General observations from the study: CMV carriers with the relevant HLA were identified by cumulative public TCR beta family frequency.

TCRdb processed the reads anew with MiXCR; each CDR3 protein has one entry. The sample lists roughly 800,000 distinct CDR3 sequences; 29% were seen once. Germline V gene data show CDR1 as SGHVS and CDR2 as FNYEAQ. The CDR3 has 16 amino acids. Trimming pared 5 bases from V and 1 base from J, leaving 17 bases between. The material sequenced was cultured CD8+ T cells from PBMCs, taken from culture after CMV antigen stimulation. This TCR was sampled from a human donor in good health (CMV status not recorded). Some clones in this sample may be carry-over from other donors' samples. The rearrangement uses TRBV7-6 and TRBJ1-2; D is possibly TRBD1 (6 bases). The CDR3 is CASSASGTLFNYGYTF. The CDR3 nucleotides are TGTGCCAGCAGCGCCTCCGGGACACTTTTTAACTATGGCTACACCTTC.